This T cell receptor beta chain was recorded in a study of a mutant IDH1 vaccine in newly diagnosed glioma. A note on this clone: What it recognizes is unknown.

Points from the study as a whole: Induction of immune responses by the vaccine occurred in 93.3% of patients.

Measured with immunoSEQ multiplex PCR; TCRdb has only the in-frame clones, and not every one. The table includes around 56,000 clones, 80% to 95% detected once. Regarding time point: baseline, week 1 (first vaccination visit). Treatment meaning: pre-vaccination baseline after standard-of-care therapy. This sequence originates from a man aged 45-65 years with glioma. The material was PBMCs, obtained from a glioma patient treated with radiotherapy, temozolomide or both.

CDR3 DNA sequence: TGTGCCAGCAGTGCTACCGGGACAGGGTTCGGCGAGCAGTACTTC. It yields the protein CASSATGTGFGEQYF. V gene TRBV28 combines with J gene TRBJ2-7; TRBD1 aligns across 9 bases. The CDR3 runs to 15 residues. Germline V gene sequence: CDR1 MDHEN, CDR2 SYDVKM. The ends lost 5 bases at V and 6 bases at J; junction bases unmatched: 11.